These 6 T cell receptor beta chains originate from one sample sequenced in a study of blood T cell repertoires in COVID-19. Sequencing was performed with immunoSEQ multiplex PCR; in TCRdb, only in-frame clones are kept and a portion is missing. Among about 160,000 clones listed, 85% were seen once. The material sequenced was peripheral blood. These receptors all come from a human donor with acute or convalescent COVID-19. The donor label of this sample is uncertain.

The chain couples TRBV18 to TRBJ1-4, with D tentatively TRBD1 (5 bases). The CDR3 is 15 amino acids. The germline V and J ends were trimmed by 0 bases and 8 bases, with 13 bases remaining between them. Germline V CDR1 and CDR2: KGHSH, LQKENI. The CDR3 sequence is CASSPPGGGYEKLFF. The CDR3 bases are TGTGCCAGCTCACCACCGGGCGGGGGGTACGAAAAACTGTTTTTT.

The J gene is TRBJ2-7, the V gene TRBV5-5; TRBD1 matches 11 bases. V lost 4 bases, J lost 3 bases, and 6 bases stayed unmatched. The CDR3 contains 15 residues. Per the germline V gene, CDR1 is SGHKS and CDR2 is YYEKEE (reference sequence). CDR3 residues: CASSTAGTGGYEQYF. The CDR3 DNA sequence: TGTGCCAGCAGCACCGCCGGGACAGGGGGCTACGAGCAGTACTTC.

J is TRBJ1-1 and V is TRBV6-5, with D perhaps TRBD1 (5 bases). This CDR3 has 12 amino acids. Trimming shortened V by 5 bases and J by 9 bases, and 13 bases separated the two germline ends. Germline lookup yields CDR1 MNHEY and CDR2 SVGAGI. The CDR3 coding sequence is TGTGCCAGCAGTAGCCAGGGTGGGAAAGCTTTCTTT. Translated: CASSSQGGKAFF.

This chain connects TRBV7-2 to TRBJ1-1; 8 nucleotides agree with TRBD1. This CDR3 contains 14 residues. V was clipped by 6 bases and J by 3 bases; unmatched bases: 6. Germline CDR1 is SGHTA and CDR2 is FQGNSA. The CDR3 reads CASRRQGAYTEAFF. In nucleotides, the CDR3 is TGTGCCAGCAGGCGCCAGGGGGCGTACACTGAAGCTTTCTTT.

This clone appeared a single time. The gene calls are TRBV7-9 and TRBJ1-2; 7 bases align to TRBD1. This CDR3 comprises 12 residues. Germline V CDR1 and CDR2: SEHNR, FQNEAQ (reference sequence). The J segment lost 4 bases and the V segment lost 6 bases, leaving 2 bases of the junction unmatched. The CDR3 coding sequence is TGTGCCAGCAGTTGGGACAGCTATGGCTACACCTTC. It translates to CASSWDSYGYTF. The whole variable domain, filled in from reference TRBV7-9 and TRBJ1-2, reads DTGVSQNPRHKITKRGQNVTFRCDPISEHNRLYWYRQTLGQGPEFLTYFQNEAQLEKSRLLSDRFSAERPKGSFSTLEIQRTEQGDSAMYLCASSWDSYGYTFGSGTRLTVV.

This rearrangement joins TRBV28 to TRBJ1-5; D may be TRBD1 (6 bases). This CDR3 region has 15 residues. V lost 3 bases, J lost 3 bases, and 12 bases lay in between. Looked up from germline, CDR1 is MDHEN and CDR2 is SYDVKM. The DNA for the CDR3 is TGTGCCAGCAGTTTTCCACAGGGAAACAATCAGCCCCAGCATTTT. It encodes CASSFPQGNNQPQHF.